The 3 T cell receptor beta chains presented below share a single source sample, sequenced in a study of OX40 agonist ivuxolimab in advanced cancers. Assay: immunoSEQ multiplex PCR; the TCRdb copy retains only in-frame clones and omits some. The sample has about 46,000 clones; 80% are singletons. This specimen consisted of CD4+ or CD8+ T cells sorted from blood, obtained in a trial of the OX40 agonist ivuxolimab. Receptors originate from an adult with an advanced solid tumor such as melanoma, head and neck, liver or kidney cancer.

This clone was counted only a few times. This chain uses TRBV6-5 with TRBJ1-2; no firm D call. Deletions cut 4 bases from V and 3 bases from J, with 9 bases between. CDR1 MNHEY and CDR2 SVGAGI come from the germline V gene. CDR3 size: 13 residues. The CDR3 DNA reads TGTGCCAGCAGTTTCAGGCGCTACTATGGCTACACCTTC. Translated: CASSFRRYYGYTF.

V and J are TRBV6-1 and TRBJ1-1; no clear D gene. CDR3 length: 11 residues. Germline CDR1 MNHNS, CDR2 SASEGT. Trimming removed 2 bases from V and 10 bases from J, with 8 bases in between. CDR3 in DNA: TGTGCCAGCAGTGAATGGTTAGGAGCTTTCTTT. It translates to CASSEWLGAFF.

V gene TRBV28 combines with J gene TRBJ1-1; D gene uncertain. The length of the CDR3 is 13 residues. CDR1 and CDR2 (germline): MDHEN, SYDVKM. V was shortened by 3 bases and J by 1 base, with 6 bases between the two germline ends. This CDR3 is CASSFRTNTEAFF. The DNA for the CDR3 is TGTGCCAGCAGTTTCAGGACGAACACTGAAGCTTTCTTT.